This is a list of T cell receptor beta chains from one sample in a study of T-cell memory formation after mild COVID-19. Each CDR3 protein gets one entry after TCRdb re-called the 5' RACE reads with MiXCR. This sample has more than 25,000 distinct CDR3 sequences; around 15% occur once, and the top ten carry around 1.4%. Specimen: PBMCs or a T cell subset sorted from them (not recorded which). The receptors here all came from an adult who had mild COVID-19 (a few samples of this study predate the infection). Cell type and time point are not known. Each CDR3 is given with its conserved first and last residue. The D gene is left open where the match is weak. Clone size is stated in some rows and not others, as once, few, many or a class when expanded.

J gene: TRBJ1-6; V gene: TRBV3-1; D gene: -; clone size: many; CDR3 length: 15; CDR3 protein: CASSQSSGSRSSLHF; CDR3 DNA: TGTGCCAGCAGCCAGAGTTCTGGGAGTAGATCATCCCTCCACTTT
J gene: TRBJ1-1; V gene: TRBV5-4; D gene: TRBD1; clone size: few; CDR3 length: 14; CDR3 protein: CASSLGTGNTEAFF; CDR3 DNA: TGTGCCAGCAGCTTGGGGACAGGGAACACTGAAGCTTTCTTT
J gene: TRBJ2-7; V gene: TRBV7-2; D gene: -; clone size: many; CDR3 length: 16; CDR3 protein: CASSLDLILRSYEQYF; CDR3 DNA: TGTGCCAGCAGCTTAGATCTTATACTCCGATCCTACGAGCAGTACTTC
J gene: TRBJ2-1; V gene: TRBV20-1; D gene: TRBD2; clone size: few; CDR3 length: 16; CDR3 protein: CSARSLAGGTYNEQFF; CDR3 DNA: TGCAGTGCTAGAAGCCTAGCGGGGGGGACCTACAATGAGCAGTTCTTC
J gene: TRBJ2-1; V gene: TRBV2; D gene: TRBD1; clone size: many; CDR3 length: 13; CDR3 protein: CASSATGYDEQFF; CDR3 DNA: TGTGCCAGCAGTGCGACAGGGTACGATGAGCAGTTCTTC
J gene: TRBJ2-5; V gene: TRBV12-3/TRBV12-4; D gene: -; clone size: many; CDR3 length: 13; CDR3 protein: CASSFGRLETQYF; CDR3 DNA: TGTGCCAGCAGCTTCGGACGCTTAGAGACCCAGTACTTC
J gene: TRBJ1-5; V gene: TRBV4-1; D gene: -; clone size: many; CDR3 length: 17; CDR3 protein: CASSQDWAGPSNQPQHF; CDR3 DNA: TGCGCCAGCAGCCAAGATTGGGCAGGGCCTAGCAATCAGCCCCAGCATTTT
J gene: TRBJ2-6; V gene: TRBV24-1; D gene: -; clone size: many; CDR3 length: 13; CDR3 protein: CATSEAGANVLTF; CDR3 DNA: TGTGCCACCAGTGAGGCTGGGGCCAACGTCCTGACTTTC
J gene: TRBJ2-1; V gene: TRBV4-2; D gene: -; clone size: many; CDR3 length: 17; CDR3 protein: CASSQEPGNRVLNEQFF; CDR3 DNA: TGTGCCAGCAGCCAAGAACCCGGGAACAGGGTACTTAATGAGCAGTTCTTC
J gene: TRBJ2-1; V gene: TRBV20-1; D gene: TRBD2; clone size: many; CDR3 length: 15; CDR3 protein: CSATGPAGAYNEQFF; CDR3 DNA: TGCAGTGCCACGGGCCCAGCGGGAGCCTACAATGAGCAGTTCTTC
J gene: TRBJ2-3; V gene: TRBV7-2; D gene: -; clone size: medium-sized; CDR3 length: 13; CDR3 protein: CASSLASGDTQYF; CDR3 DNA: TGTGCCAGCAGCTTAGCTAGCGGCGATACGCAGTATTTT
J gene: TRBJ2-1; V gene: TRBV7-3; D gene: -; clone size: medium-sized; CDR3 length: 13; CDR3 protein: CASSLRMNNEQFF; CDR3 DNA: TGTGCCAGCAGCTTAAGGATGAACAATGAGCAGTTCTTC
J gene: TRBJ2-7; V gene: TRBV18; D gene: -; clone size: many; CDR3 length: 14; CDR3 protein: CASSTGTASYEQYF; CDR3 DNA: TGTGCCAGCTCAACCGGGACGGCCTCCTACGAGCAGTACTTC
J gene: TRBJ1-5; V gene: TRBV20-1; D gene: -; clone size: many; CDR3 length: 14; CDR3 protein: CSAIPRRSGQPQHF; CDR3 DNA: TGCAGTGCTATTCCGCGGAGATCGGGGCAGCCCCAGCATTTT
J gene: TRBJ2-2; V gene: TRBV11-2; D gene: TRBD2; clone size: many; CDR3 length: 15; CDR3 protein: CASSLGLATSGELFF; CDR3 DNA: TGTGCCAGCAGCTTGGGACTAGCTACGTCCGGGGAGCTGTTTTTT
J gene: TRBJ2-7; V gene: TRBV7-9; D gene: -; clone size: many; CDR3 length: 13; CDR3 protein: CASSAGTSYEQYF; CDR3 DNA: TGTGCCAGCAGCGCTGGGACCAGCTACGAGCAGTACTTC
J gene: TRBJ2-2; V gene: TRBV5-1; D gene: TRBD2; clone size: many; CDR3 length: 15; CDR3 protein: CASSLTSGMAGELFF; CDR3 DNA: TGCGCCAGCAGCTTGACTAGCGGGATGGCCGGGGAGCTGTTTTTT
J gene: TRBJ2-5; V gene: TRBV5-1; D gene: TRBD1; clone size: -; CDR3 length: 15; CDR3 protein: CASSSQGTGKETQYF; CDR3 DNA: TGCGCCAGCAGCTCGCAGGGGACAGGGAAAGAGACCCAGTACTTC
J gene: TRBJ2-7; V gene: TRBV30; D gene: -; clone size: many; CDR3 length: 12; CDR3 protein: CAWSLAIYEQYF; CDR3 DNA: TGTGCCTGGAGTCTGGCTATCTACGAGCAGTACTTC
J gene: TRBJ2-7; V gene: TRBV7-9; D gene: TRBD2; clone size: -; CDR3 length: 17; CDR3 protein: CASSTGLAGGPLYEQYF; CDR3 DNA: TGTGCCAGCAGCACCGGACTAGCGGGAGGGCCTCTGTACGAGCAGTACTTC
J gene: TRBJ2-2; V gene: TRBV10-3; D gene: -; clone size: medium-sized; CDR3 length: 12; CDR3 protein: CATSRETGELFF; CDR3 DNA: TGTGCCACAAGCAGGGAGACCGGGGAGCTGTTTTTT
J gene: TRBJ1-4; V gene: TRBV5-5; D gene: TRBD1; clone size: many; CDR3 length: 14; CDR3 protein: CASSSTGKIEKLFF; CDR3 DNA: TGTGCCAGCAGCTCGACAGGGAAGATTGAAAAACTGTTTTTT
J gene: TRBJ1-2; V gene: TRBV4-2; D gene: -; clone size: -; CDR3 length: 13; CDR3 protein: CASSRGSNYGYTF; CDR3 DNA: TGTGCCAGCAGCCGGGGGAGTAACTATGGCTACACCTTC
J gene: TRBJ1-2; V gene: TRBV7-9; D gene: -; clone size: -; CDR3 length: 15; CDR3 protein: CASSPSGGSDYGYTF; CDR3 DNA: TGTGCCAGCAGCCCGAGCGGGGGAAGTGACTATGGCTACACCTTC
J gene: TRBJ1-2; V gene: TRBV5-6; D gene: -; clone size: few; CDR3 length: 15; CDR3 protein: CASSSPGEINYGYTF; CDR3 DNA: TGTGCCAGCAGCTCTCCGGGAGAAATTAACTATGGCTACACCTTC
J gene: TRBJ2-7; V gene: TRBV24-1; D gene: TRBD1; clone size: few; CDR3 length: 11; CDR3 protein: CAAGQGIEQYF; CDR3 DNA: TGTGCCGCGGGACAGGGAATCGAGCAGTACTTC
J gene: TRBJ1-2; V gene: TRBV7-9; D gene: -; clone size: -; CDR3 length: 16; CDR3 protein: CASSKIQTAYSYGYTF; CDR3 DNA: TGTGCCAGCAGTAAGATCCAGACAGCTTACTCCTATGGCTACACCTTC
J gene: TRBJ2-7; V gene: TRBV5-1; D gene: TRBD1; clone size: many; CDR3 length: 14; CDR3 protein: CASSSGTAPYEQYF; CDR3 DNA: TGCGCCAGCAGCTCTGGGACAGCACCCTACGAGCAGTACTTC
J gene: TRBJ2-2; V gene: TRBV7-3; D gene: -; clone size: many; CDR3 length: 16; CDR3 protein: CASSLQIRFNTGELFF; CDR3 DNA: TGTGCCAGCAGCTTACAGATACGATTTAACACCGGGGAGCTGTTTTTT
J gene: TRBJ2-2; V gene: TRBV5-1; D gene: TRBD2; clone size: -; CDR3 length: 15; CDR3 protein: CASSSTGTIPGELFF; CDR3 DNA: TGCGCCAGCAGCTCCACCGGGACTATTCCCGGGGAGCTGTTTTTT
J gene: TRBJ2-1; V gene: TRBV7-2; D gene: TRBD2; clone size: many; CDR3 length: 16; CDR3 protein: CASSLESSGGRVEQFF; CDR3 DNA: TGTGCCAGCAGCTTAGAATCTAGCGGGGGGCGAGTTGAGCAGTTCTTC
J gene: TRBJ1-2; V gene: TRBV12-2; D gene: -; clone size: few; CDR3 length: 13; CDR3 protein: CASRLPDGYGYTF; CDR3 DNA: TGTGCAAGTCGCCTCCCGGACGGGTATGGCTACACCTTC
J gene: TRBJ2-1; V gene: TRBV29-1; D gene: TRBD1; clone size: -; CDR3 length: 15; CDR3 protein: CSVEVGTGLYNEQFF; CDR3 DNA: TGCAGCGTTGAAGTCGGGACAGGACTATACAATGAGCAGTTCTTC
J gene: TRBJ1-1; V gene: TRBV7-6; D gene: -; clone size: many; CDR3 length: 17; CDR3 protein: CASSPWGGVPLNTEAFF; CDR3 DNA: TGTGCCAGCAGCCCCTGGGGGGGAGTCCCCTTGAACACTGAAGCTTTCTTT
J gene: TRBJ2-7; V gene: TRBV14; D gene: TRBD1; clone size: few; CDR3 length: 14; CDR3 protein: CASSQWTGRGEQYF; CDR3 DNA: TGTGCCAGCAGTCAGTGGACAGGGCGAGGGGAGCAGTACTTC
J gene: TRBJ1-2; V gene: TRBV4-1; D gene: TRBD1; clone size: -; CDR3 length: 15; CDR3 protein: CASSQGRTGSYGYTF; CDR3 DNA: TGCGCCAGCAGCCAAGGGCGGACAGGGTCATATGGCTACACCTTC
J gene: TRBJ2-3; V gene: TRBV20-1; D gene: TRBD2; clone size: many; CDR3 length: 18; CDR3 protein: CSARDYSRTSGVADTQYF; CDR3 DNA: TGCAGTGCTAGAGATTACTCCCGGACTAGCGGGGTAGCCGATACGCAGTATTTT
J gene: TRBJ1-4; V gene: TRBV18; D gene: -; clone size: -; CDR3 length: 13; CDR3 protein: CARSPSRNEKLFF; CDR3 DNA: TGTGCCCGCTCACCGTCGCGTAATGAAAAACTGTTTTTT
J gene: TRBJ1-2; V gene: TRBV11-1; D gene: -; clone size: many; CDR3 length: 13; CDR3 protein: CASSLGRLDGYTF; CDR3 DNA: TGTGCCAGCAGCTTAGGACGGCTAGATGGCTACACCTTC
J gene: TRBJ2-7; V gene: TRBV13; D gene: TRBD1; clone size: many; CDR3 length: 14; CDR3 protein: CASSPRTGPYEQYF; CDR3 DNA: TGTGCCAGCAGCCCGCGGACAGGACCCTACGAGCAGTACTTC